The 21 T cell receptor beta chains reported below all come from one sample, sequenced in a study of vaccination effects on CD4 cells after COVID-19 (dated by TCRdb to about 2022). The ViraFEST assay stimulated PBMC with viral peptide pools and then used TCR sequencing to identify antigen-specific CD4+ T cell clonotypes by expansion. After around ten days of culture, CD4+ T cells were isolated with the EasySep CD4+ T cell isolation kit. PCR-confirmed SARS-CoV-2 infection had occurred in convalescent patients between March and December 2020, before the Alpha, Beta and Delta variants emerged in the United States. Library preparation employed the immunoSEQ multiplex PCR assay. Here the immuneACCESS table is served through TCRdb, limited to in-frame sequences with V and J called. Missing clones are a known gap in these copies; in checked studies unresolved V genes cover under half, and the rest lacks a known reason. The sample includes roughly 35,000 clones, with around 69% observed a single time. The ten biggest clones cover approximately 15% of the sample.

These receptors' targets are unknown. The sample was CD4+ T cells from PBMCs cultured with HCoV-NL63 spike peptides, taken before COVID-19 vaccination. This sample's cell subset or site label indicates: HCoV-NL63 spike overlapping peptide pool stimulation. These receptors originate from a human donor who had a prior SARS-CoV-2 infection.

CDR3 loop: CASSVGAGRSYEQYF. The CDR3 coding sequence is TGTGCCAGCAGCGTAGGGGCGGGACGCTCCTACGAGCAGTACTTC. The chain carries TRBV9 and TRBJ2-7, with a tentative D call TRBD2 (6 bases). V was pared by 0 bases and J by 0 bases, with 10 bases between. The CDR3 has 15 residues. Germline V gene sequence: CDR1 SGDLS, CDR2 YYNGEE.

This chain connects TRBV28 to TRBJ1-6, with 9 bases matching TRBD1. The CDR3 has 16 residues. Germline CDR1 and CDR2: MDHEN and SYDVKM. The V segment lost 3 bases and the J segment 7 bases; nucleotides outside the gene matches: 7. The CDR3 here is CASSLDRTGVNSPLHF. The CDR3 DNA sequence: TGTGCCAGCAGTTTGGACCGGACAGGGGTAAATTCACCCCTCCACTTT. The full variable domain, with the rest looked up from reference TRBV28 and TRBJ1-6, is DVKVTQSSRYLVKRTGEKVFLECVQDMDHENMFWYRQDPGLGLRLIYFSYDVKMKEKGDIPEGYSVSREKKERFSLILESASTNQTSMYLCASSLDRTGVNSPLHFGNGTRLTVT.

This chain uses TRBV30 with TRBJ2-3, with D perhaps TRBD1 or TRBD2 (6 bases each). Germline CDR1 reads GTSNPN; CDR2 reads SVGIG (reference sequence). The CDR3 has 15 amino acids. V lost 2 bases and J lost 3, with 15 bases in between. This chain's CDR3 is CAWSWGDKGTDTQYF. The CDR3 nucleotides read TGTGCCTGGAGTTGGGGGGACAAAGGAACAGATACGCAGTATTTT. Variable domain in full (rest from reference TRBV30 and TRBJ2-3): SQTIHQWPATLVQPVGSPLSLECTVEGTSNPNLYWYRQAAGRGLQLLFYSVGIGQISSEVPQNLSASRPQDRQFILSSKKLLLSDSGFYLCAWSWGDKGTDTQYFGPGTRLTVL.

This clone was detected a few times. V and J are TRBV3-1 (or the pseudogene TRBV3-2) and TRBJ1-4; weak D call: TRBD1 (6 bases). The CDR3 loop spans 17 amino acids. Per the germline V gene, CDR1 is LGHDT and CDR2 is YNNKEL (reference sequence). Trimming left V 0 bases short and J 8 bases short, with 19 bases between. The CDR3 DNA follows: TGTGCCAGCAGCCAAGATCCCCGGGGGGCGGGGTCGGAAAAACTGTTTTTT. It specifies CASSQDPRGAGSEKLFF.

This clone was detected once. The CDR3 region is CASSFGAGETQYF. The CDR3 nucleotides are TGCGCCAGCAGCTTCGGGGCGGGGGAGACCCAGTACTTC. This sequence joins TRBV5-1 and TRBJ2-5; possible D gene TRBD2, 6 bases. Germline loops: CDR1 SGHRS, CDR2 YFSETQ. The CDR3 length is 13 residues. Trimming stripped 2 bases from V and 5 bases from J, with 10 bases between.

This chain connects TRBV6-2 or TRBV6-3 to TRBJ2-4, with TRBD1 matching over 8 bases. This CDR3 is built from 17 residues. Germline V gene data show CDR1 as MNHEY and CDR2 as SVGEGT. V shed 7 bases, J shed 2 bases, and the junction held 13 bases outside the gene matches. The CDR3 region is CASTPLPGGFTKNIQYF. DNA of the CDR3: TGTGCCAGCACCCCCCTCCCAGGGGGCTTCACCAAAAACATTCAGTACTTC.

V usage is TRBV4-3 and J usage is TRBJ2-2, with D uncertain. Germline V gene lookup returns CDR1 LGHNA and CDR2 YSLEER. V lost 1 base to trimming and J lost 3 bases, with 9 bases between them. The CDR3 runs 15 residues. The chain's CDR3 is CASSQGSADTGELFF. The CDR3 coding sequence is TGCGCCAGCAGCCAAGGGTCCGCGGACACCGGGGAGCTGTTTTTT.

This clone has just a few counts. The rearrangement joins TRBV11-3 to TRBJ2-2; possibly TRBD2 for D (7 bases). V lost 3 bases and J 8 bases, leaving 16 bases between the germline ends. Looked up from germline, CDR1 is SGHNT and CDR2 is YENEEA. The CDR3 contains 15 residues. The CDR3 loop reads CASSFGGHAPGELFF. The CDR3 DNA is TGTGCCAGCAGCTTCGGGGGGCACGCCCCGGGGGAGCTGTTTTTT.

The chain couples TRBV5-4 to TRBJ2-1, with 13 nucleotides matching TRBD2. The J segment lost 10 bases and the V segment lost 4 bases, leaving 14 bases of the junction unmatched. The CDR3 runs to 17 residues. CDR1 SGHNT and CDR2 YYREEE come from the germline V gene (reference sequence). The CDR3: CASSRELAGGPTNEQFF. The CDR3 DNA is TGTGCCAGCAGCCGCGAACTAGCGGGGGGGCCAACTAACGAGCAGTTCTTC.

This chain joins TRBV11-2 and TRBJ1-6; possible D gene TRBD1, 6 bases. The ends were cut back, 3 bases at V and 3 bases at J, with 12 bases in the middle. The V gene's germline CDR1 is SGHAT and CDR2 FQNNGV. The CDR3 is 16 residues long. CDR3 sequence (DNA): TGTGCCAGCAGCTTCCGAACAGGGAACTATAATTCACCCCTCCACTTT. Translation: CASSFRTGNYNSPLHF.

The rearrangement links TRBV29-1 to TRBJ2-2; D is undetermined. CDR3 length equals 14 residues. The V and J ends lost 3 bases and 0 bases respectively, with 8 bases between them. CDR1 and CDR2 (germline): SQVTM, ANQGSEA. This chain's CDR3 is CSVDVLTNTGELFF. The CDR3 bases are TGCAGCGTTGACGTTCTTACGAACACCGGGGAGCTGTTTTTT.

This clone was seen just once. This sequence joins TRBV18 and TRBJ2-7, with 7 bases identical to TRBD1. From germline, CDR1 is KGHSH and CDR2 LQKENI. V trimming: 6 bases; J trimming: 6 bases; junction bases outside the gene matches: 5. The CDR3 contains 12 residues. CDR3 amino acids: CASSLQGSEQYF. CDR3 in DNA: TGTGCCAGCTCCCTACAGGGGTCCGAGCAGTACTTC.

The chain carries TRBV18 and TRBJ1-4; 7 bases are shared with TRBD1. The CDR3 loop spans 14 amino acids. Germline CDR1 is KGHSH and CDR2 is LQKENI. Unmatched junction bases numbered 2, after V lost 0 bases and J lost 7 bases. The CDR3 region has the DNA TGTGCCAGCTCACCACCGGGGGACAGTGAAAAACTGTTTTTT. Translating it yields CASSPPGDSEKLFF.

This clone was seen once. The CDR3 DNA is TGCGCCAGCAAAATCGACGTTTCAGGAAACACCATATATTTT. Translation: CASKIDVSGNTIYF. The V gene is TRBV23-1, the J gene TRBJ1-3; D call uncertain. TRBV23-1 is assigned to the ORF class and has an uncertain function. The CDR3 totals 14 residues. The ends were cut back, 7 bases at V and 4 bases at J, with 14 bases in the middle.

This chain links TRBV11-2 with TRBJ2-6; D not certain. In germline, CDR1 is SGHAT, CDR2 FQNNGV. This CDR3 region has 15 residues. V lost 3 bases and J 1 base, leaving 7 bases between the germline ends. CDR3 amino acids: CASSFQVSGANVLTF. The CDR3 DNA reads TGTGCCAGCAGCTTCCAGGTATCTGGGGCCAACGTCCTGACTTTC.

This chain links TRBV12-5 with TRBJ1-5; possibly TRBD1 for D (5 bases). Trimming removed 1 base from V and 2 bases from J, with 9 bases in between. The CDR3 totals 15 residues. Germline-derived CDR1 and CDR2 are LGHNT and FRNRAP. The CDR3 protein is CASGLGGQGNQPQHF. CDR3 nucleotides: TGTGCTAGTGGTTTGGGGGGCCAGGGCAATCAGCCCCAGCATTTT.

The chain couples TRBV6-1 to TRBJ2-7; 9 bases line up with TRBD1. The CDR3 loop spans 16 amino acids. Germline V gives CDR1 MNHNS, CDR2 SASEGT. The junction had 8 bases not matched to a gene; V was cut back by 4 bases and J by 1 base. The CDR3 protein is CASSGEPGTGSYEQYF. CDR3 in DNA: TGTGCCAGCAGTGGAGAACCCGGGACAGGGTCCTACGAGCAGTACTTC.

The rearrangement links TRBV19 to TRBJ1-1; 7 bases line up with TRBD1. Trimming removed 3 bases from V and 2 bases from J; junction bases left unmatched: 6. CDR1 is LNHDA, CDR2 SQIVND, per germline (reference sequence). The CDR3 is made up of 15 amino acids. The CDR3 region is CASSIRPGGNTEAFF. The DNA of the CDR3 is TGTGCCAGTAGTATTCGGCCAGGGGGTAACACTGAAGCTTTCTTT. The full variable domain, rest sourced from reference TRBV19 and TRBJ1-1, is DGGITQSPKYLFRKEGQNVTLSCEQNLNHDAMYWYRQDPGQGLRLIYYSQIVNDFQKGDIAEGYSVSREKKESFPLTVTSAQKNPTAFYLCASSIRPGGNTEAFFGQGTRLTVV.

V gene TRBV6-1 combines with J gene TRBJ2-7, with D maybe TRBD1 (6 bases). Germline CDR1 is MNHNS and CDR2 is SASEGT. This CDR3 is built from 17 residues. Deletions cut 2 bases from V and 5 bases from J, with 22 bases between. DNA of the CDR3: TGTGCCAGCAGTGAATTATTTACCGGGACACAGCTCAACGAGCAGTACTTC. This encodes CASSELFTGTQLNEQYF.

The chain recombines TRBV25-1 with TRBJ2-5; D uncertain. V lost 3 bases to trimming and J lost 5 bases, with 16 bases between them. The CDR3 extends over 15 amino acids. From germline, CDR1 is MGHDK and CDR2 SYGVNS. CDR3 nucleotide sequence: TGTGCCAGCAGTGATCCCGCCGTAAGCCCCGAGACCCAGTACTTC. Its translation is CASSDPAVSPETQYF.

The V gene is TRBV7-9, the J gene TRBJ2-1; 8 nucleotides line up with TRBD2. Per germline, CDR1 SEHNR and CDR2 FQNEAQ (reference sequence). This CDR3 comprises 16 residues. J gave up 0 bases and V 5 bases, and 6 bases lay outside the gene matches. CDR3 protein: CASSDTSGASYNEQFF. CDR3 sequence (DNA): TGTGCCAGCAGCGACACTAGCGGCGCCTCCTACAATGAGCAGTTCTTC.